This is a list of T cell receptor beta chains from one sample in a study of T cell repertoires in cytomegalovirus infection. No antigen has been identified for these receptors. A single record per CDR3 protein comes from TCRdb applying MiXCR to the reads. Among more than 45,000 distinct CDR3 sequences listed, around 20% were seen once. The sequencing used CD8+ T cells from cultured PBMCs, collected from culture after CMV antigen stimulation. Every receptor here comes from a human donor in good health (CMV status not recorded). Some clones in this sample may be carry-over from other donors' samples. Each CDR3 is given with its conserved first and last residue. D genes are given only for firm matches. Size tells how often a clone was seen (once, few, many) or the class of an expanded clone, and some rows leave it out.

J: TRBJ2-7; D: TRBD1; size: many; V: TRBV11-2; DNA: TGTGCCAGCAGCCCCGGACAGGGGTCGGGGTACGAGCAGTACTTC; CDR3: CASSPGQGSGYEQYF
J: TRBJ2-1; D: -; size: -; V: TRBV20-1; DNA: TGCAGTGCAAGAATCGCCGACAATGAGCAGTTCTTC; CDR3: CSARIADNEQFF
J: TRBJ2-4; D: TRBD2; size: -; V: TRBV29-1; DNA: TGCAGCGTTGCTAGCGGTAGGAACATTCAGTACTTC; CDR3: CSVASGRNIQYF
J: TRBJ2-2; D: -; size: -; V: TRBV12-3/TRBV12-4; DNA: TGTGCCAGCAGTTTAGGAGGCGGGGAGCTGTTTTTT; CDR3: CASSLGGGELFF
J: TRBJ1-5; D: TRBD1; size: -; V: TRBV6-5; DNA: TGTGCCAGCAACCCTACCCGCCGGGACAGGGGGCGTGAGAATAATCAGCCCCAGCATTTT; CDR3: CASNPTRRDRGRENNQPQHF
J: TRBJ1-5; D: -; size: many; V: TRBV19; DNA: TGTGCCAGTAGTATAGTACAGGCTAGCAATCAGCCCCAGCATTTT; CDR3: CASSIVQASNQPQHF
J: TRBJ2-7; D: -; size: -; V: TRBV19; DNA: TGTGCCAGTAGTACCCAGATTATCCACGAGCAGTACTTC; CDR3: CASSTQIIHEQYF
J: TRBJ1-1; D: -; size: -; V: TRBV6-2/TRBV6-3; DNA: TGTGCCAGCAGTTACTCGGGGGGAGGTGCTGAAGCTTTCTTT; CDR3: CASSYSGGGAEAFF
J: TRBJ1-1; D: -; size: few; V: TRBV27; DNA: TGTGCCAGCAGTTATCACAGGAACACTGAAGCTTTCTTT; CDR3: CASSYHRNTEAFF
J: TRBJ2-7; D: -; size: few; V: TRBV29-1; DNA: TGCAGCGCCCGAAAGAGGAACGAGCAGTACTTC; CDR3: CSARKRNEQYF
J: TRBJ1-1; D: -; size: -; V: TRBV7-2; DNA: TGTGCCAGCAGCTTTAAAACCGAACGGGGGCCTGAAGCTTTCTTT; CDR3: CASSFKTERGPEAFF
J: TRBJ1-1; D: TRBD1; size: few; V: TRBV7-9; DNA: TGTGCCAGCAGCGAAGCTCGACAGGGGCACACTGAAGCTTTCTTT; CDR3: CASSEARQGHTEAFF
J: TRBJ2-5; D: TRBD1; size: -; V: TRBV6-4; DNA: TGTGCCAGCAGCCGATCGCCTGGACAGGGCGAGACCCAGTACTTC; CDR3: CASSRSPGQGETQYF
J: TRBJ2-4; D: -; size: -; V: TRBV5-6; DNA: TGTGCCAGCAGCCGGGGGATTATCGCCAAAAACATTCAGTACTTC; CDR3: CASSRGIIAKNIQYF
J: TRBJ2-5; D: TRBD2; size: few; V: TRBV7-2; DNA: TGTGCCAGCAGCTTGGGACTAGCGGGGGTAGAGACCCAGTACTTC; CDR3: CASSLGLAGVETQYF
J: TRBJ2-7; D: -; size: few; V: TRBV4-1; DNA: TGCGCCAGCAGCCCTGCCCTTAGCTACGAGCAGTACTTC; CDR3: CASSPALSYEQYF
J: TRBJ2-7; D: -; size: few; V: TRBV11-2; DNA: TGTGCCAGCACGACCGGGACCTACGAGCAGTACTTC; CDR3: CASTTGTYEQYF
J: TRBJ1-1; D: TRBD1; size: few; V: TRBV19; DNA: TGTGCCAGTAGTCCTGACAGGGGTTACACTGAAGCTTTCTTT; CDR3: CASSPDRGYTEAFF